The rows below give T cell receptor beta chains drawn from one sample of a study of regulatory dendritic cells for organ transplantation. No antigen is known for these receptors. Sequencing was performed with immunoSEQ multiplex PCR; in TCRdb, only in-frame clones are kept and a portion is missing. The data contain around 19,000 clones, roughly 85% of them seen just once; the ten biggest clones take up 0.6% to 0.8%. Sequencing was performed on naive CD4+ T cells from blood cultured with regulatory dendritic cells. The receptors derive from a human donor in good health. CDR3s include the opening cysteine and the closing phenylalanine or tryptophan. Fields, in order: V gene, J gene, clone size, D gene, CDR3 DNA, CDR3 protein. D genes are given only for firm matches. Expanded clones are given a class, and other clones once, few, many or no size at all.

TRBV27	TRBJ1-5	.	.	TGTGCCAGCAGTTTATCCCCGAGGGGCTATAGCAATCAGCCCCAGCATTTT	CASSLSPRGYSNQPQHF
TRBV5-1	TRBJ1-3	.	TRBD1	TGCGCCAGCAGCTTACAGGGGGCTTCGGGAAACACCATATATTTT	CASSLQGASGNTIYF
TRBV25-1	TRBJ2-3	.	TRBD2	TGTGCCAGCAGTATAGCGGGAGGCACAGATACGCAGTATTTT	CASSIAGGTDTQYF
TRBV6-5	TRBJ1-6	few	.	TGTGCCAGCAGTACGGGACGGACTATTAATTCACCCCTCCACTTT	CASSTGRTINSPLHF
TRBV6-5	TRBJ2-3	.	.	TGTGCCAGCAAATTCGACAGCACAGATACGCAGTATTTT	CASKFDSTDTQYF
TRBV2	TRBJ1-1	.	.	TGTGCCAGTTGTAAACCGAATTTCGGTGCCCGGAACACTGAAGCTTTCTTT	CASCKPNFGARNTEAFF
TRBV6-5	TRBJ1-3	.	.	TGTGCCAGCACTAGGCTCTGGGGTTATGGAAACACCATATATTTT	CASTRLWGYGNTIYF
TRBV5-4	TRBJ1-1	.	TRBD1	TGTGCCAGCAGCTTGGCTGGTCGGACAGGGCGACCTTTCTTT	CASSLAGRTGRPFF
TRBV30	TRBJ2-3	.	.	TGTGCCTGGAGTTCCACACAGGGATATACGCAGTATTTT	CAWSSTQGYTQYF
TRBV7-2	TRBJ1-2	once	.	TGTGCCAGCAGCTTAAAAGGACGGATTGGGGCTCCCTATGGCTACACCTTC	CASSLKGRIGAPYGYTF
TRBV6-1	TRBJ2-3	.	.	TGTGCCAGCAGTTACAGGGATACGCAGTATTTT	CASSYRDTQYF
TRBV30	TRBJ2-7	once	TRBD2	TGTGCCTGGGGACTAGCGGGAGGTGGCGAGCAGTACTTC	CAWGLAGGGEQYF
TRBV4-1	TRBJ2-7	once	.	TGCGCCAGCAGCCAAGATCAGATAGCCCCCTACGAGCAGTACTTC	CASSQDQIAPYEQYF
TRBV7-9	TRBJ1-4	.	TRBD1	TGTGCCAGCAGTAAGTGGGGACAGCTTAATGAAAAACTGTTTTTT	CASSKWGQLNEKLFF
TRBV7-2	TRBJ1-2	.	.	TGTGCCAGCAGCCAGTGGACAGATGGCTACACCTTC	CASSQWTDGYTF
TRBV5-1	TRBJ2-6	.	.	TGCGCCAGCAGCTTGGACGGGTCTGGGGCCAACGTCCTGACTTTC	CASSLDGSGANVLTF
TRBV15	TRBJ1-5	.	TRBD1	TGTGCCACCAGCAGAGATCGGGGTGACAGGGGGCGCATCTTTCAGCCCCAGCATTTT	CATSRDRGDRGRIFQPQHF
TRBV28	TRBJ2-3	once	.	TGTGCCAGCAGTTTAGAGCGGATCGGTGGTCTCGATACGCAGTATTTT	CASSLERIGGLDTQYF
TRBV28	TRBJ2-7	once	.	TGTGCCAGCAGACCGAACCGGGGGGAGCAGTACTTC	CASRPNRGEQYF
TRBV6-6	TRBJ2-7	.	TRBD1	TGTGCCAGCAGTTACTCGGACAGGGAAACCTACGAGCAGTACTTC	CASSYSDRETYEQYF
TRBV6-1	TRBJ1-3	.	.	TGTGCCAGCCGTCGGTCCGTGGGGCAGGACACCATATATTTT	CASRRSVGQDTIYF
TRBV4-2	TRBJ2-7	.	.	TGTGCCAGCAGCCAAGGGCAAGGGTTCCGCTACGAGCAGTACTTC	CASSQGQGFRYEQYF
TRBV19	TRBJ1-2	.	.	TGTGCCAGTATTCGGGGAGTGGGCTATGGCTACACCTTC	CASIRGVGYGYTF
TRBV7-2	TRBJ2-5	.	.	TGTGCCAGCAGCTTGTACAGGAAACTTCAGGAGACCCAGTACTTC	CASSLYRKLQETQYF
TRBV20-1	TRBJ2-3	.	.	TGCAGTGCTACCAGGGCAGATACGCAGTATTTT	CSATRADTQYF
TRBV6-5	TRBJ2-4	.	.	TGTGCCAGCAGTTACACGGTGTCAGCCAAAAACATTCAGTACTTC	CASSYTVSAKNIQYF
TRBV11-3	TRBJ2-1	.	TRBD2	TGTGCCAGCAGCTTTGGCGGGACTAGTCACCATGAGCAGTTCTTC	CASSFGGTSHHEQFF
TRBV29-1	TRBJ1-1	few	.	TGCAGCGGGAAACAGAACACTGAAGCTTTCTTT	CSGKQNTEAFF
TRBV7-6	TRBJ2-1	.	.	TGTGCCAGCAGCCGGCCCGGGACAAGCCCAACCAGGGAGCAGTTCTTC	CASSRPGTSPTREQFF
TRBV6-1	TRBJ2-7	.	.	TGTGCCAGCAGTGAGAAACCCTACGAGCAGTACTTC	CASSEKPYEQYF
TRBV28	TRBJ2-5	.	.	TGTGCCAGCAGTTTATCTCCTAGCGTAGAGACCCAGTACTTC	CASSLSPSVETQYF
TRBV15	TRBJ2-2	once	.	TGTGCCACCAGGCTAGGACAGAGCTCTCGCGCCGGGGAGCTGTTTTTT	CATRLGQSSRAGELFF
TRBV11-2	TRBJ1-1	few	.	TGTGCCAGCAGCTTAAACGGGCGGGGGACTGAAGCTTTCTTT	CASSLNGRGTEAFF
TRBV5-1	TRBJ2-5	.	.	TGCGCCAGCAGCCGCACCGTCCAAGAGACCCAGTACTTC	CASSRTVQETQYF
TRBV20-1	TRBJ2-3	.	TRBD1	TGCAGGGTGACAGGGGTAGATACGCAGTATTTT	CRVTGVDTQYF
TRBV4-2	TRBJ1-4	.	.	TGTGCCAGCAGCCAGCCCTTGGATTTCGAAAAACTGTTTTTT	CASSQPLDFEKLFF
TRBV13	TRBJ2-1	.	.	TGTGCCAGCAGCTTCCCTCCCTTCAATGAGCAGTTCTTC	CASSFPPFNEQFF
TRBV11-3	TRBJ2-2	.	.	TGTGCCAGCAGCAGCAGTAGGACCGGGGAGCTGTTTTTT	CASSSSRTGELFF
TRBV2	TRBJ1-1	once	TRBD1	TGTGCCAGCAGAGGGACAGACGTAAACACTGAAGCTTTCTTT	CASRGTDVNTEAFF
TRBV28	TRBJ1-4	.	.	TGTGCCAGCAGTCCCCATACACCAGGCCCGGAAGAACTGTTTTTT	CASSPHTPGPEELFF
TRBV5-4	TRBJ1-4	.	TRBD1	TGTGCCAGCAGCCAAGAGGGACAGCCTAATGAAAAACTGTTTTTT	CASSQEGQPNEKLFF
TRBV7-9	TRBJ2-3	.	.	TGTGCCAGCAGCTTAGTGGCAGATACGCAGTATTTT	CASSLVADTQYF
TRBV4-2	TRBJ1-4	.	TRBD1	TGTGCCAGCAGCCAACTTCAGGGGGCAAGCCCCCCTAATGAAAAACTGTTTTTT	CASSQLQGASPPNEKLFF
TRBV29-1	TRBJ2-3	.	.	TGCAGCGTTGAAGATCACGGGGCTGCAGATACGCAGTATTTT	CSVEDHGAADTQYF
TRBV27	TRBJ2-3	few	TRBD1	TGTGCCAGCAGTCGGGGACAGGGAAGAATCACAGATACGCAGTATTTT	CASSRGQGRITDTQYF
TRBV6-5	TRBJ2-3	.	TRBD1	TGTGCCAGCAGCACAAACAGGGGCGATACGCAGTATTTT	CASSTNRGDTQYF
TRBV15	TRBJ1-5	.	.	TGTGCCACCAGCAGAGATCCGAGTCAGCCCCAGCATTTT	CATSRDPSQPQHF
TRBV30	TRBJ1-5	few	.	TGTGCCTGGAGTCCGAGGTTAAATCAGCCCCAGCATTTT	CAWSPRLNQPQHF
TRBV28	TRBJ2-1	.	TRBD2	TGTGCCAGCAGTTTGACACCGGGACTAGCGGGATTCAAGAGGAGGAATGAGCAGTTCTTC	CASSLTPGLAGFKRRNEQFF
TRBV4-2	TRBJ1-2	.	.	TGTGCCAGCAGCCAAGAGGTGCTTGGGGGTTATGGCTACACCTTC	CASSQEVLGGYGYTF
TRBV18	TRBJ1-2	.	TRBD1	TGTGCCAGCTCACTAGAGACAGGGAATGGCTACACCTTC	CASSLETGNGYTF
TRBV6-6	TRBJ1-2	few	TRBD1	TGTGCCAGCAGTCCGGACAGGGCGGGCTACACCTTC	CASSPDRAGYTF
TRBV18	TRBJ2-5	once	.	TGTGCCAGCTCACCATCCCTCGGGGAAGGGGAGACCCAGTACTTC	CASSPSLGEGETQYF
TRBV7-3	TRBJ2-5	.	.	TGTGCCAGCAGCTTAAGTGGTGGAGGAGGGACCCAGTACTTC	CASSLSGGGGTQYF
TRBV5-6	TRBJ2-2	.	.	TGTGCCAGCAGCTGGGAGAACACCGGGGAGCTGTTTTTT	CASSWENTGELFF
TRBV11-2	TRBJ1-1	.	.	TGTGCCAGCAGCTTCAATTGGGGGGCCCAAGGTGGAACTGAAGCTTTCTTT	CASSFNWGAQGGTEAFF
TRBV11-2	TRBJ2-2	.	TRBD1	TGTGCCAGCAGGCCCGGGACAGGGATTTGGAAAACCACCGGGGAGCTGTTTTTT	CASRPGTGIWKTTGELFF
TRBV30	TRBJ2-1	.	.	TGTGCCTGGAGTGTGGGGGGTGAGCAGTTCTTC	CAWSVGGEQFF
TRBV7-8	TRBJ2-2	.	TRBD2	TGTGCCAGCAGCTTACACCGACTAGCGGTCGGGACCGGGGAGCTGTTTTTT	CASSLHRLAVGTGELFF